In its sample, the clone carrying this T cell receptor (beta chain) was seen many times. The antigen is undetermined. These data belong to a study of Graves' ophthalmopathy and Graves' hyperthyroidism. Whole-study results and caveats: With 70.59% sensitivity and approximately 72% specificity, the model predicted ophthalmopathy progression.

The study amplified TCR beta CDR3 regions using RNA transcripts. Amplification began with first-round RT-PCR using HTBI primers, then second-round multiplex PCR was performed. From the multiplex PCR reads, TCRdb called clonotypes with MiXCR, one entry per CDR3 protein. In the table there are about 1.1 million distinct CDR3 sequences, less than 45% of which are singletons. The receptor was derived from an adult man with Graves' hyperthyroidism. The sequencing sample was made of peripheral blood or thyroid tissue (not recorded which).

The CDR3 DNA reads as TGCAGTGCTAGAGTAACGCGGTTCGAGCAGTACTTC. The encoded protein is CSARVTRFEQYF. The rearrangement uses TRBV20-1 and TRBJ2-7; D unresolved. This CDR3 contains 12 residues. The germline V gene encodes CDR1 DFQATT and CDR2 SNEGSKA (reference sequence). V lost 1 base to trimming and J lost 6 bases, with 10 bases between them.